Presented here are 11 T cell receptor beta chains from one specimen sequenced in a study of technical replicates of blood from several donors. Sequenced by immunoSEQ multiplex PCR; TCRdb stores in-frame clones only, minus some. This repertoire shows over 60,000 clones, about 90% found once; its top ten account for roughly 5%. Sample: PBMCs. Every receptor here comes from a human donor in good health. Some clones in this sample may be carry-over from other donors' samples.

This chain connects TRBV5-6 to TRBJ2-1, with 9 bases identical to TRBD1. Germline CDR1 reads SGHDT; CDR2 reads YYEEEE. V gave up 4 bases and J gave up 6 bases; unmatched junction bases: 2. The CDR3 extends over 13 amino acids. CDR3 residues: CASSTDRGNEQFF. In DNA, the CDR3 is TGTGCCAGCAGCACGGACAGGGGCAATGAGCAGTTCTTC.

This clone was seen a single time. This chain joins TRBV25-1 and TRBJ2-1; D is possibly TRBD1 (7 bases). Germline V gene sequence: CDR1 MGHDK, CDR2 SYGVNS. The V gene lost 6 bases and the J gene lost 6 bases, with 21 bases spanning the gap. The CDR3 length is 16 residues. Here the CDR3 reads CASRTPGGGRVNEQFF. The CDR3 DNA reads TGTGCCAGCAGAACCCCTGGAGGGGGCCGGGTCAATGAGCAGTTCTTC.

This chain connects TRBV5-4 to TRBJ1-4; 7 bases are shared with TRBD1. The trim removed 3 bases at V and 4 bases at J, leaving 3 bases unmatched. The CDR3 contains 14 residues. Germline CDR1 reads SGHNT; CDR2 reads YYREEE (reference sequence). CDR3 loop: CASSSGQYNEKLFF. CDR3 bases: TGTGCCAGCAGCTCGGGACAGTATAATGAAAAACTGTTTTTT.

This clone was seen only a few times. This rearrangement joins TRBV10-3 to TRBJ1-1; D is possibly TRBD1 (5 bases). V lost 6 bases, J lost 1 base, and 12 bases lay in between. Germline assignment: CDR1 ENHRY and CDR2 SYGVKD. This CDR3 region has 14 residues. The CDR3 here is CAIREKGSNTEAFF. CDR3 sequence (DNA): TGTGCCATCAGGGAAAAGGGGTCGAACACTGAAGCTTTCTTT.

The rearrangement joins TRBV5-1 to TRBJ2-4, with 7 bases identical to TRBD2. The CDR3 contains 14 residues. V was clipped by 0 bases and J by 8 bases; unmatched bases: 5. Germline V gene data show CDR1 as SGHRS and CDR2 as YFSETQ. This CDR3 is CASSLGLAVDIQYF. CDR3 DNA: TGCGCCAGCAGCTTGGGGCTAGCGGTTGACATTCAGTACTTC.

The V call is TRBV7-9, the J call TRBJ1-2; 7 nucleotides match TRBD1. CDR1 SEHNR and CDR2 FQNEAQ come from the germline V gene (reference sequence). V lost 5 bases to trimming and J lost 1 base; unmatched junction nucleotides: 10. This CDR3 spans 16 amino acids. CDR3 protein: CASSPTGTALNYGYTF. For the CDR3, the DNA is TGTGCCAGCAGCCCCACAGGGACAGCTCTTAACTATGGCTACACCTTC.

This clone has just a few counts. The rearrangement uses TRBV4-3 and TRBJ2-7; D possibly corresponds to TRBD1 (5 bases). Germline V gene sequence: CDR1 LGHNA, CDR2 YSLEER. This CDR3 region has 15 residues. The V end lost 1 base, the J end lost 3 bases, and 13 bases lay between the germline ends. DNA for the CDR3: TGCGCCAGCAGCCAAGTAATTGCCGACAGCTACGAGCAGTACTTC. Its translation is CASSQVIADSYEQYF.

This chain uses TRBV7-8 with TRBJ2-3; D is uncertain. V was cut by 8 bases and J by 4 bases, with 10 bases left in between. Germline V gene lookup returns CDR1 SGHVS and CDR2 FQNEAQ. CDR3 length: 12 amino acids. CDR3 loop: CASESGSDTQYF. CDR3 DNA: TGTGCCAGCGAGTCGGGTTCAGATACGCAGTATTTT.

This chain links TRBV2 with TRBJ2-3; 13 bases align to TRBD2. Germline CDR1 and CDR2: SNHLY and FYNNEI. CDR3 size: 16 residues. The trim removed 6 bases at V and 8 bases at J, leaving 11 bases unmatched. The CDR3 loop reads CASSLLAGGTTPTQYF. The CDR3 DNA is TGTGCCAGCAGCCTACTAGCGGGGGGGACCACACCTACGCAGTATTTT.

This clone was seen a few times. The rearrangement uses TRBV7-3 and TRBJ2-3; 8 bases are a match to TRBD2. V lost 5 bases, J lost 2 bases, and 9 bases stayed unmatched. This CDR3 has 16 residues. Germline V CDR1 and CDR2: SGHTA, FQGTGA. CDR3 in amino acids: CASSIRVAGNTDTQYF. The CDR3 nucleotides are TGTGCCAGCAGCATCCGAGTAGCGGGAAACACAGATACGCAGTATTTT.

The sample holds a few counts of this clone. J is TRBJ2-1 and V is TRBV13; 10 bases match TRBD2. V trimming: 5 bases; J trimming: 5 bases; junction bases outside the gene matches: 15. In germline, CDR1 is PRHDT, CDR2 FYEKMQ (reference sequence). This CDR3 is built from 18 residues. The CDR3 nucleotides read TGTGCCAGCAGCATTGAGGGGGCTTGGACTAGCGGCGACAATGAGCAGTTCTTC. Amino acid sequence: CASSIEGAWTSGDNEQFF.